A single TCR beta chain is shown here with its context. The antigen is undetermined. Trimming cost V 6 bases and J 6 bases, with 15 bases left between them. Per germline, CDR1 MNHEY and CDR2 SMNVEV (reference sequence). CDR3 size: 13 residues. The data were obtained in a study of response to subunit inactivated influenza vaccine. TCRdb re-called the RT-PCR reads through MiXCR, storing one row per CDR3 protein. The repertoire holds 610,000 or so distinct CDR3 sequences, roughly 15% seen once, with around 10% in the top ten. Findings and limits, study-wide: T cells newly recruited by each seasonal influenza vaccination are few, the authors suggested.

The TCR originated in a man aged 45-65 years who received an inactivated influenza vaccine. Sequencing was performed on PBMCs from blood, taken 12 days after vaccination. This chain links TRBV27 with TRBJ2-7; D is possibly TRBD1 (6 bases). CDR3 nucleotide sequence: TGTGCCAGCAGGGGGGCTAGCAGGGCCGAGCAGTACTTC. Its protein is CASRGASRAEQYF.